A single sample gave rise to the 30 T cell receptor beta chains below, sequenced in a study of cytomegalovirus exposure and HLA in healthy donors. Vbeta (60) and Jbeta (13) primers were used in the PCR. Libraries were prepared by immunoSEQ multiplex PCR; TCRdb keeps only in-frame clonotypes and omits some of them. The sample carries 25,000 to 40,000 clones, about 63% recorded once. The sequencing sample was made of PBMCs. Source of these receptors: a man aged 50 or older in good health and CMV-seropositive.

This chain connects TRBV30 to TRBJ2-3, with D unclear. V was pared by 4 bases and J by 4 bases, with 6 bases between. The CDR3 is 11 amino acids. Looked up from germline, CDR1 is GTSNPN and CDR2 is SVGIG (reference sequence). This CDR3 is CAWTAADTQYF. The CDR3 DNA follows: TGTGCCTGGACGGCGGCAGATACGCAGTATTTT.

V gene TRBV29-1 combines with J gene TRBJ2-3; a possible D gene is TRBD2 (5 bases). Germline V lookup: CDR1 SQVTM, CDR2 ANQGSEA. Trimming removed 6 bases from V and 6 bases from J, with 10 bases in between. The CDR3 loop spans 11 amino acids. As DNA, the CDR3 is TGCAGCGTGAGTACGGGGGATACGCAGTATTTT. The encoded protein is CSVSTGDTQYF.

The gene calls are TRBV4-2 and TRBJ1-4; weak D call: TRBD1 (5 bases). V was cut by 2 bases and J by 3 bases, with 10 bases left in between. Germline-derived CDR1 and CDR2 are LGHNA and YNFKEQ. The CDR3 is 15 amino acids. The CDR3 loop reads CASSQFRGANEKLFF. The DNA for the CDR3 is TGTGCCAGCAGCCAATTCCGGGGGGCTAATGAAAAACTGTTTTTT.

This clone was detected only a few times. J is TRBJ1-1 and V is TRBV5-1; TRBD1 matches at 10 bases. This CDR3 has 15 residues. Germline V gene data show CDR1 as SGHRS and CDR2 as YFSETQ. J gave up 3 bases and V 3 bases, and 5 bases lay outside the gene matches. The chain's CDR3 is CASSYRQGADTEAFF. DNA for the CDR3: TGCGCCAGCAGCTACCGACAGGGGGCGGACACTGAAGCTTTCTTT. Supplemented by reference TRBV5-1 and TRBJ1-1, the full variable domain reads KAGVTQTPRYLIKTRGQQVTLSCSPISGHRSVSWYQQTPGQGLQFLFEYFSETQRNKGNFPGRFSGRQFSNSRSEMNVSTLELGDSALYLCASSYRQGADTEAFFGQGTRLTVV.

This clone was seen only once. The V gene is TRBV5-1, the J gene TRBJ1-1; unclear D gene. This CDR3 contains 13 residues. Germline lookup yields CDR1 SGHRS and CDR2 YFSETQ. Trimming removed 5 bases from V and 1 base from J, with 9 bases in between. The CDR3 here is CASRAAENTEAFF. CDR3 DNA sequence: TGCGCCAGCAGGGCGGCAGAGAACACTGAAGCTTTCTTT.

The chain links TRBV7-8 to TRBJ1-5; D unresolved. Germline assignment: CDR1 SGHVS and CDR2 FQNEAQ. This CDR3 is built from 13 residues. V was cut by 5 bases and J by 6 bases, with 11 bases left in between. CDR3 loop: CASSLRIGQPQHF. DNA of the CDR3: TGTGCCAGCAGCCTCAGGATCGGTCAGCCCCAGCATTTT. Together with reference TRBV7-8 and TRBJ1-5, the CDR3 gives the full variable domain: GAGVSQSPRYKVAKRGQDVALRCDPISGHVSLFWYQQALGQGPEFLTYFQNEAQLDKSGLPSDRFFAERPEGSVSTLKIQRTQQEDSAVYLCASSLRIGQPQHFGDGTRLSIL.

This rearrangement joins TRBV16 to TRBJ2-7, with 9 bases aligning to TRBD1. Losses at the gene ends were 2 bases for V and 7 bases for J; bases not matched to a gene: 3. In germline, CDR1 is KGHSY, CDR2 FQNENV. The CDR3 covers 13 residues. Here the CDR3 DNA reads TGTGCCAGCAGCCAAGACAGGGGGGGAGAGCAGTACTTC. It translates to CASSQDRGGEQYF.

This clone came up a few times. The rearrangement uses TRBV6-5 and TRBJ1-4; 9 bases are shared with TRBD1. The ends lost 0 bases at V and 6 bases at J; junction bases unmatched: 2. Germline CDR1 and CDR2: MNHEY and SVGAGI. The CDR3 runs to 15 residues. CDR3 protein: CASSYSWTGDEKLFF. DNA for the CDR3: TGTGCCAGCAGTTACTCGTGGACAGGGGATGAAAAACTGTTTTTT.

This clone was observed a few times. The V call is TRBV30, the J call TRBJ2-7, with 7 bases aligning to TRBD1. The length of the CDR3 is 12 residues. V was clipped by 6 bases and J by 7 bases; unmatched bases: 9. Germline lookup yields CDR1 GTSNPN and CDR2 SVGIG (reference sequence). The CDR3 nucleotides read TGTGCCTGCCCTAGGGGGCCGGGGGAGCAGTACTTC. This encodes CACPRGPGEQYF.

This clone was observed a few times. CDR3 region: CASSDRGPIEQYF. CDR3 nucleotide sequence: TGTGCCAGCAGCGACAGGGGACCAATCGAGCAGTACTTC. V and J are TRBV7-9 and TRBJ2-7; 8 bases align to TRBD1. In germline, CDR1 is SEHNR, CDR2 FQNEAQ (reference sequence). Trimming took 5 bases from V and 6 from J; bases not matched to a gene: 6. This CDR3 has 13 amino acids.

The chain has TRBV1 and TRBJ2-1; the table's TRBD2 call for D was not verified on the DNA. TRBV1 is listed as a pseudogene. The CDR3 extends over 17 amino acids. The CDR3 nucleotides are TGCACCAGCAGCCAAGATCTACGGCGGGAGCCCTACAATGAGCAGTTCTTC. Amino acids: CTSSQDLRREPYNEQFF.

This clone was seen a handful of times. The chain couples TRBV28 to TRBJ2-1, with 8 bases fitting TRBD2. The CDR3 is 17 amino acids. Trimming removed 2 bases from V and 6 bases from J; junction bases left unmatched: 12. Germline V CDR1 and CDR2: MDHEN, SYDVKM. The CDR3 DNA reads as TGTGCCAGCAGTTTAGTCCGGGGGGGCCAGTTCGGCAATGAGCAGTTCTTC. This gives the protein CASSLVRGGQFGNEQFF.

The chain uses TRBV29-1 and TRBJ2-7; maybe TRBD2 (7 bases). The V and J ends lost 3 bases and 7 bases respectively, with 16 bases between them. Germline V CDR1 and CDR2: SQVTM, ANQGSEA. The CDR3 extends over 13 amino acids. The DNA for the CDR3 is TGCAGCGTTGACGGACAGCTGGGAGGGGAGCAGTACTTC. It translates to CSVDGQLGGEQYF.

This clone came up a few times. V usage is TRBV2 and J usage is TRBJ2-3, with 9 bases fitting TRBD1. Germline V lookup: CDR1 SNHLY, CDR2 FYNNEI. The CDR3 spans 13 residues. V lost 6 bases, J lost 8 bases, and 6 bases stayed unmatched. The chain's CDR3 is CASRGQGGTTQYF. The CDR3 nucleotides read TGTGCCAGCAGGGGACAGGGAGGAACTACGCAGTATTTT. Full variable domain (rest looked up from reference TRBV2 and TRBJ2-3): EPEVTQTPSHQVTQMGQEVILRCVPISNHLYFYWYRQILGQKVEFLVSFYNNEISEKSEIFDDQFSVERPDGSNFTLKIRSTKLEDSAMYFCASRGQGGTTQYFGPGTRLTVL.

This clone was counted a single time. The CDR3 bases are TGTGCCAGCAGGAAACTAGCGGGCCCTTACAATGAGCAGTTCTTC. Translating it yields CASRKLAGPYNEQFF. V is TRBV6-5 and J is TRBJ2-1; 9 bases match TRBD2. V trimming: 6 bases; J trimming: 4 bases; junction bases outside the gene matches: 7. This CDR3 has 15 amino acids. Germline values: CDR1 MNHEY, CDR2 SVGAGI.

The chain combines TRBV7-3 with TRBJ2-3; 8 bases fit TRBD1. Germline V CDR1 and CDR2: SGHTA, FQGTGA. Germline trimming cut 10 bases from V and 2 bases from J; bases unmatched to any gene: 8. The CDR3 length is 14 residues. The CDR3 sequence is CATSDRGLTDTQYF. The CDR3 bases are TGTGCCACCTCAGACAGGGGCCTCACAGATACGCAGTATTTT.

This clone was detected only once. The rearrangement uses TRBV27 and TRBJ1-5, with D unresolved. The CDR3 consists of 13 residues. Germline V gene sequence: CDR1 MNHEY, CDR2 SMNVEV (reference sequence). Trimming removed 8 bases from V and 8 bases from J, with 16 bases in between. CDR3: CASGLNVGEPQHF. DNA of the CDR3: TGTGCCAGCGGGTTGAACGTCGGAGAGCCCCAGCATTTT.

This clone showed up just a few times. V gene TRBV29-1 combines with J gene TRBJ2-2, with D possibly TRBD2 on 5 matching bases. The CDR3 is 15 residues long. Germline V gene data show CDR1 as SQVTM and CDR2 as ANQGSEA. V lost 5 bases and J lost 0, with 13 bases in between. CDR3 sequence: CSVKIGLSNTGELFF. CDR3 sequence (DNA): TGCAGCGTTAAAATAGGACTTTCGAACACCGGGGAGCTGTTTTTT.

The J gene is TRBJ1-1, the V gene TRBV14, with a tentative D call TRBD1 (6 bases). The V gene's germline CDR1 is SGHDN and CDR2 FVKESK. V was pared by 0 bases and J by 0 bases, with 11 bases between. The length of the CDR3 is 16 residues. DNA for the CDR3: TGTGCCAGCAGCCAAGATGTAGGGACAATGAACACTGAAGCTTTCTTT. Its translation: CASSQDVGTMNTEAFF.

The chain uses TRBV4-2 and TRBJ2-7, with 8 bases aligning to TRBD1. Germline V lookup: CDR1 LGHNA, CDR2 YNFKEQ. Germline trimming cut 5 bases from V and 1 base from J; bases unmatched to any gene: 7. This CDR3 has 15 amino acids. The DNA for the CDR3 is TGTGCCAGCAGCTATACTACAGGGGGGTCCTACGAGCAGTACTTC. Encoded protein: CASSYTTGGSYEQYF.

This chain connects TRBV29-1 to TRBJ1-2; D is ambiguous. CDR3 size: 10 residues. The V gene lost 7 bases and the J gene lost 8 bases, with 11 bases spanning the gap. Germline CDR1 and CDR2: SQVTM and ANQGSEA. CDR3: CSAGSGGYTF. The DNA for the CDR3 is TGCAGCGCAGGTTCAGGAGGCTACACCTTC.

The rearrangement joins TRBV5-4 to TRBJ1-4; D possibly corresponds to TRBD1 (5 bases). Germline values: CDR1 SGHNT, CDR2 YYREEE (reference sequence). There are 15 residues in the CDR3. Trimming left V 3 bases short and J 7 bases short, with 16 bases between. DNA for the CDR3: TGTGCCAGCAGCTCCCGGCCGGGGGGAGGTGAAAAACTGTTTTTT. This gives the protein CASSSRPGGGEKLFF.

V gene TRBV30 combines with J gene TRBJ1-4; no clear D gene. The germline CDR1 and CDR2 sequences are GTSNPN and SVGIG (reference sequence). Trimming took off 1 base at V and 8 bases at J, with 11 bases between the two ends. The CDR3 length is 13 residues. This chain's CDR3 is CAWSDDSAEKLFF. The CDR3 DNA sequence: TGTGCCTGGAGTGATGACTCGGCAGAAAAACTGTTTTTT.

V is TRBV7-9 and J is TRBJ1-1; unclear D gene. Per germline, CDR1 SEHNR and CDR2 FQNEAQ (reference sequence). V was pared by 1 base and J by 6 bases, with 12 bases between. The CDR3 sequence is 14 residues long. The CDR3 nucleotides read TGTGCCAGCAGCTTAGACGGCTTCGGGGCTGAAGCTTTCTTT. Translated, it gives CASSLDGFGAEAFF.

This clone has more than one count but fewer than ten. The J gene is TRBJ1-4, the V gene TRBV4-2; tentatively, D is TRBD1 (5 bases). This CDR3 region has 15 residues. Deletions cut 0 bases from V and 6 bases from J, with 11 bases between. Germline V gene data show CDR1 as LGHNA and CDR2 as YNFKEQ. In nucleotides, the CDR3 is TGTGCCAGCAGCCAAGAGGGGCAGGGCCATGAAAAACTGTTTTTT. Translation: CASSQEGQGHEKLFF.

The chain carries TRBV6-1 and TRBJ2-7; 9 bases fit TRBD2. CDR1 is MNHNS and CDR2 is SASEGT in the germline V gene. J lost 6 bases, V lost 2 bases, and 5 bases had no gene match. This CDR3 has 14 amino acids. The CDR3: CASSESLAGFEQYF. The CDR3 bases are TGTGCCAGCAGTGAAAGCCTAGCGGGATTCGAGCAGTACTTC.

The rearrangement joins TRBV14 to TRBJ2-3; the match to TRBD1 covers 8 bases. V was clipped by 5 bases and J by 4 bases; unmatched bases: 14. This CDR3 has 17 residues. Germline lookup yields CDR1 SGHDN and CDR2 FVKESK. In DNA form, the CDR3 reads TGTGCCAGCAGCGATAGCCGGGACAGGCTTTTCCCAGATACGCAGTATTTT. The encoded protein is CASSDSRDRLFPDTQYF.

This clone was found once. V and J are TRBV2 and TRBJ2-2, with D tentatively TRBD1 (5 bases). The CDR3 runs to 14 residues. V was cut by 6 bases and J by 4 bases, with 12 bases left in between. Germline V gives CDR1 SNHLY, CDR2 FYNNEI. The chain's CDR3 is CASRAMTVTGELFF. The DNA for the CDR3 is TGTGCCAGCAGAGCTATGACAGTCACCGGGGAGCTGTTTTTT.

The rearrangement joins TRBV6-5 to TRBJ2-3; a weak D match, TRBD1 (5 bases). The ends were cut back, 1 base at V and 6 bases at J, with 11 bases in the middle. The CDR3 loop spans 14 amino acids. Germline V CDR1 and CDR2: MNHEY, SVGAGI. The CDR3 coding sequence is TGTGCCAGCAGTTACTGGGGCCTCAGGGATACGCAGTATTTT. Its translation is CASSYWGLRDTQYF.

CDR3 protein: CASGGYVEKLFF. CDR3 DNA: TGTGCCAGTGGCGGATATGTTGAAAAACTGTTTTTT. The chain joins TRBV25-1 to TRBJ1-4; the D is unclear. V dropped 9 bases and J dropped 7 bases, with 12 bases sitting between them. In germline, CDR1 is MGHDK, CDR2 SYGVNS. The CDR3 extends over 12 amino acids.